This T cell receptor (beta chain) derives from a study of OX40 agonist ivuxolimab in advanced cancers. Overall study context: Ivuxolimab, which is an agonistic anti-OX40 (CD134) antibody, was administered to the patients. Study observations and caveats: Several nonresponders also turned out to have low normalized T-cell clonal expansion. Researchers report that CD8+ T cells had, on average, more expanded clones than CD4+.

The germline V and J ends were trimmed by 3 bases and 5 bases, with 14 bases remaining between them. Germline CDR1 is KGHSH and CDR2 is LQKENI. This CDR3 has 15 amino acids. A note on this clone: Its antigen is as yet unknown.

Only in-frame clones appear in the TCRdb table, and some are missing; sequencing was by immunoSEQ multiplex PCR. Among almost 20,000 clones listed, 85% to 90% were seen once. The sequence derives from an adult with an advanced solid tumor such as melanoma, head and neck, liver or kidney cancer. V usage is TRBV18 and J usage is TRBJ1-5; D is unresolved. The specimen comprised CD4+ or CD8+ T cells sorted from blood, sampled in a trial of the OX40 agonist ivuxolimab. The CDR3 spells CASSPSSQTYQPQHF. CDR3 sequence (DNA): TGTGCCAGCTCACCCTCGAGCCAGACTTATCAGCCCCAGCATTTT. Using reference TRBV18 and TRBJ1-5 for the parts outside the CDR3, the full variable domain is NAGVMQNPRHLVRRRGQEARLRCSPMKGHSHVYWYRQLPEEGLKFMVYLQKENIIDESGMPKERFSAEFPKEGPSILRIQQVVRGDSAAYFCASSPSSQTYQPQHFGDGTRLSIL.